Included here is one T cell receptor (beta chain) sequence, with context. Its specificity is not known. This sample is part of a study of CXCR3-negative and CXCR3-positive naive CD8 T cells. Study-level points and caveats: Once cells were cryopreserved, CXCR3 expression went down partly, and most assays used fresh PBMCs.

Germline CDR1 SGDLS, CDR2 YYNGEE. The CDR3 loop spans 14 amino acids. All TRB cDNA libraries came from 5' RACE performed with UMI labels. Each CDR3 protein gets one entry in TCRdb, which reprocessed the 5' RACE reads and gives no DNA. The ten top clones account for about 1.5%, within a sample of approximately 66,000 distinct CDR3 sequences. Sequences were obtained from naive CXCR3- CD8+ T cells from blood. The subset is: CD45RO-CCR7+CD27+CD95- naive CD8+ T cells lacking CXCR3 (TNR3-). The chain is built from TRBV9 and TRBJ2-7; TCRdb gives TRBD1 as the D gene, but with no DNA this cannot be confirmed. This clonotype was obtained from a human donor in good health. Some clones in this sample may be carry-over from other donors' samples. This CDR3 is CASSVRESSYEQYF.